This T cell receptor beta chain was found in a study of T cell repertoires in cytomegalovirus infection. Whole-study findings and limits: HLA-C-restricted CMV-specific TCR beta clonotypes prevailed in the ex vivo response.

V lost 2 bases and J 5 bases, leaving 9 bases between the germline ends. Germline V gene data show CDR1 as MNHEY and CDR2 as SVGAGI. CDR3 length: 13 residues. This clonotype was picked up many times. Its target is unknown. TCRdb analysed the reads with MiXCR anew, one entry per CDR3 protein. The data hold around 450,000 distinct CDR3 sequences, with under 40% observed a single time. The rearrangement links TRBV6-5 to TRBJ1-1, with D unclear. The sequence was collected from a human donor in good health (CMV status not recorded). Some clones in this sample may be carry-over from other donors' samples. The sequenced sample was PBMCs. CDR3 nucleotide sequence: TGTGCCAGCAGTTACGGGTTATTGACTGAAGCTTTCTTT. Amino acid sequence: CASSYGLLTEAFF.